This record covers a single T cell receptor beta chain. This sample stems from a study of T cell responses to AZD1222 COVID-19 vaccine. This CDR3 region has 16 residues. Measured with immunoSEQ multiplex PCR; TCRdb has only the in-frame clones, and not every one. The sample carries roughly 260,000 clones, over 85% recorded once. Sequences were derived from peripheral blood, sampled on day 0 of AZD1222 vaccination. The chain is built from TRBV21-1 and TRBJ1-1; the table names TRBD1, a call not compared with the DNA. TRBV21-1 is a pseudogene. The source is an adult in good health. The CDR3 protein is CASSKQVRGLNTEAFF. CDR3 in DNA: TGTGCCAGCAGCAAACAGGTCAGGGGGCTGAACACTGAAGCTTTCTTT.